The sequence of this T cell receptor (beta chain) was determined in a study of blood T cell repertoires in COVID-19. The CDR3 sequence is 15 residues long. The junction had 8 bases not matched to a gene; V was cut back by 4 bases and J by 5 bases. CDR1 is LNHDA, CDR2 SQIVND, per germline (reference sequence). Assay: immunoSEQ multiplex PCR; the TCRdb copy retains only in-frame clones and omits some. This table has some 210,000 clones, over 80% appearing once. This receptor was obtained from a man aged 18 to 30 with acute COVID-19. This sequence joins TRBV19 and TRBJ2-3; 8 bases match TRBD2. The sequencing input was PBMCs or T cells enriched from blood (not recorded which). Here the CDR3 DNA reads TGTGCCAGTAGTAGCAGCGGGAGCAGTCTAGATACGCAGTATTTT. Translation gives CASSSSGSSLDTQYF.